This T cell receptor beta chain was captured in a study of shared clonotypes between healthy human individuals. Regarding the study as a whole: Researchers sampled only blood; tissue repertoires likely differ.

As for this clone: Antigen: not known.

Deletions cut 2 bases from V and 1 base from J, with 6 bases between. CDR1 is SQVTM and CDR2 is ANQGSEA in the germline V gene. The CDR3 is 13 residues long. Per the authors' pipeline: Filtering differed for immunoSEQ, which gave only junction sequences without quality scores. Profiling relied on immunoSEQ multiplex PCR, and the TCRdb table lists in-frame clones only, not all of them. Clonal size and the V and J genes are those of that table, whereas D and trimming came from the DNA. The sample holds 400,000 to 600,000 clones; about 80% are singletons and the top ten take approximately 12%. The source of this sequence is a middle-aged woman in good health. Some clones in this sample may be carry-over from other donors' samples. The specimen sequenced was PBMCs. This chain uses TRBV29-1 with TRBJ2-1, with D unresolved. CDR3 in amino acids: CSVERASYNEQFF. CDR3 nucleotides: TGCAGCGTTGAAAGGGCTTCCTACAATGAGCAGTTCTTC.